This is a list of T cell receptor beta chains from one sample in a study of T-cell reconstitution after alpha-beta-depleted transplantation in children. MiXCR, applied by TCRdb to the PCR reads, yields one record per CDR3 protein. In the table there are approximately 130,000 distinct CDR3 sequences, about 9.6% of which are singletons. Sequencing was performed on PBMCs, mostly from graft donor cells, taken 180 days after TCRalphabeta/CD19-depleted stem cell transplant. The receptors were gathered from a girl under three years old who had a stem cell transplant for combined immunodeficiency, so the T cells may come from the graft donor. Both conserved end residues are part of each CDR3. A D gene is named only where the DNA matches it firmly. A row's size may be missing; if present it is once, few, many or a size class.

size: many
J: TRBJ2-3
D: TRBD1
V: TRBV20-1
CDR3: CSAPQGNTQYF
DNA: TGCAGTGCCCCACAGGGGAATACGCAGTATTTT

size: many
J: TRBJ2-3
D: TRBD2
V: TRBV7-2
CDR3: CASSFDGGVTDTQYF
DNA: TGTGCCAGCAGCTTCGATGGGGGGGTCACAGATACGCAGTATTTT

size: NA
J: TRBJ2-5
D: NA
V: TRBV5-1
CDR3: CASSRRREEETQYF
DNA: TGCGCCAGCAGCCGAAGGAGGGAGGAAGAGACCCAGTACTTC

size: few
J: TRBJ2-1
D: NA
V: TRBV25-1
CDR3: CASRDGGDNEQFF
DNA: TGTGCCAGCAGGGACGGCGGAGACAATGAGCAGTTCTTC

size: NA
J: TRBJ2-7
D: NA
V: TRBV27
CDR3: CASKALGNSYEQYF
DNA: TGTGCCAGCAAGGCGTTGGGCAATTCCTACGAGCAGTACTTC

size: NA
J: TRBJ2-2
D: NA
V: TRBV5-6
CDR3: CASSLDNRAGELFF
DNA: TGTGCCAGCAGCTTGGACAATCGGGCCGGGGAGCTGTTTTTT

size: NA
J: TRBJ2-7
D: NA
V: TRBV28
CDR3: CASSFWGNEQYF
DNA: TGTGCCAGCAGTTTTTGGGGTAACGAGCAGTACTTC

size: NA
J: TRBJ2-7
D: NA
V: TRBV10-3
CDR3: CAIAEGYEQYF
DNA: TGTGCCATCGCTGAGGGTTACGAGCAGTACTTC

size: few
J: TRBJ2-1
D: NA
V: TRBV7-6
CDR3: CASRARGGAYNEQFF
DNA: TGTGCCAGCAGGGCGAGGGGGGGGGCTTACAATGAGCAGTTCTTC

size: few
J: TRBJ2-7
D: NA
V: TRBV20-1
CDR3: CSARKDSYEQYF
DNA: TGCAGTGCTAGAAAGGACAGCTACGAGCAGTACTTC

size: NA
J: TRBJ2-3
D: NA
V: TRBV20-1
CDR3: CSARVRRFADTQYF
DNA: TGCAGTGCTAGAGTGCGGCGATTCGCAGATACGCAGTATTTT

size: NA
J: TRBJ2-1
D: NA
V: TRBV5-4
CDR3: CASSPRGNSYNEQFF
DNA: TGTGCCAGCAGCCCACGCGGGAACTCCTACAATGAGCAGTTCTTC

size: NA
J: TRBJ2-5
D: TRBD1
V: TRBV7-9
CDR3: CASSLTGTVEETQYF
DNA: TGTGCCAGCAGCTTAACCGGGACAGTAGAAGAGACCCAGTACTTC

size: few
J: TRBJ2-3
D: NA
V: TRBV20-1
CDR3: CSARQGLTGTDTQYF
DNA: TGCAGTGCTAGACAGGGGCTAACGGGCACAGATACGCAGTATTTT

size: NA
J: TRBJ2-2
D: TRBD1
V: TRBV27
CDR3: CASSSRGSNTGELFF
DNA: TGTGCCAGCAGTTCCAGGGGGTCAAACACCGGGGAGCTGTTTTTT

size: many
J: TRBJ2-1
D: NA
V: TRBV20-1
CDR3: CSARDRGNEQFF
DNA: TGCAGTGCTAGAGACAGGGGCAATGAGCAGTTCTTC

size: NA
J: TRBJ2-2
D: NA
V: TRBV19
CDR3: CASSIVANTGELFF
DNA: TGTGCCAGTAGTATAGTGGCGAACACCGGGGAGCTGTTTTTT

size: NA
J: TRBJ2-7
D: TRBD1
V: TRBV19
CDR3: CASSNRAGGHEQYF
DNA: TGTGCCAGTAGTAACCGGGCAGGGGGACACGAGCAGTACTTC

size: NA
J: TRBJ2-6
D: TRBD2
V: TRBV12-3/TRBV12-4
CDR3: CASTGGFSGANVLTF
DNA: TGTGCCAGCACCGGGGGGTTCTCTGGGGCCAACGTCCTGACTTTC

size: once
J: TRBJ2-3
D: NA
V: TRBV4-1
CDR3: CASSRIPGATTDTQYF
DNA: TGCGCCAGCAGCCGAATACCAGGGGCAACCACAGATACGCAGTATTTT

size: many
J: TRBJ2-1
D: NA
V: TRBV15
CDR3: CATSPGVGVSSEQFF
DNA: TGTGCCACCAGCCCCGGGGTCGGGGTTAGTTCTGAGCAGTTCTTC

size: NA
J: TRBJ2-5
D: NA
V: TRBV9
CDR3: CASSVVPHSGGRETQYF
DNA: TGTGCCAGCAGCGTAGTACCCCATTCCGGAGGCAGGGAGACCCAGTACTTC

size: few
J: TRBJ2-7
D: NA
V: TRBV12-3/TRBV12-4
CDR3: CASSSFQDFYEQYF
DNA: TGTGCCAGCAGTTCCTTCCAGGACTTCTACGAGCAGTACTTC

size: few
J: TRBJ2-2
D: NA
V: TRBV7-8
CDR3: CASSFAGELFF
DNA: TGTGCCAGCAGCTTTGCCGGGGAGCTGTTTTTT

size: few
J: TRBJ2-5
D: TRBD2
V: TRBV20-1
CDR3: CSALPGLAEIHQETQYF
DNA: TGCAGTGCCCTACCCGGACTAGCGGAGATCCACCAAGAGACCCAGTACTTC

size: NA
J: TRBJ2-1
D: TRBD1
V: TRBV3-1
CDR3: CANRTGAYNEQFF
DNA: TGTGCCAACCGGACAGGGGCCTACAATGAGCAGTTCTTC

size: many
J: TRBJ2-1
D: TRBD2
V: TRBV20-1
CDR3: CSAHPGTSGSNEQFF
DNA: TGCAGTGCGCACCCCGGGACTAGCGGGAGCAATGAGCAGTTCTTC

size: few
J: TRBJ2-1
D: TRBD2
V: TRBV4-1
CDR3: CASSSTSGKSYEQFF
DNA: TGCGCCAGCAGCTCTACTAGCGGGAAAAGTTATGAGCAGTTCTTC

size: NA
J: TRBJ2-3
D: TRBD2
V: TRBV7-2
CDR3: CASSGSGLGDTQYF
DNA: TGTGCCAGCAGCGGTAGCGGGTTGGGGGATACGCAGTATTTT

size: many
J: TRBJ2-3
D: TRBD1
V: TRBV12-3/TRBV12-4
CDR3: CASSLRDRGYTQYF
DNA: TGTGCCAGCAGTTTACGGGACAGGGGATATACGCAGTATTTT

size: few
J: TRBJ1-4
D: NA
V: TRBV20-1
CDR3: CSASTGLEEKLFF
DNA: TGCAGTGCTAGTACCGGGCTGGAGGAAAAACTGTTTTTT

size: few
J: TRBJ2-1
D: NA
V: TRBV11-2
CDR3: CASSPGLSSYNEQFF
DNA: TGTGCCAGCAGCCCTGGACTCAGCTCCTACAATGAGCAGTTCTTC

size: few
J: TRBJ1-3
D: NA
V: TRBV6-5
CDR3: CASSWGSGHSGNTIYF
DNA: TGTGCCAGCAGTTGGGGGTCCGGCCACTCTGGAAACACCATATATTTT

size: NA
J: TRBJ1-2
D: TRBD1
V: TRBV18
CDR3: CASSRGQVSSLFDGYTF
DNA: TGTGCCAGCTCGCGCGGACAGGTGTCGTCTCTTTTCGATGGCTACACCTTC

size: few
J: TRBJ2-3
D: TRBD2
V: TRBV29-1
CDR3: CSVGGSQPGLAATDTQYF
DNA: TGCAGCGTTGGCGGGTCCCAACCGGGACTAGCGGCGACAGATACGCAGTATTTT

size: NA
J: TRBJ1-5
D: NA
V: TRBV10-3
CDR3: CAISESVGTDQPQHF
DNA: TGTGCCATCAGTGAGTCGGTAGGGACGGATCAGCCCCAGCATTTT

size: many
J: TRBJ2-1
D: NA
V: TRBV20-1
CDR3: CSAPSDYSNEQFF
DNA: TGCAGTGCTCCCTCGGACTACTCCAATGAGCAGTTCTTC

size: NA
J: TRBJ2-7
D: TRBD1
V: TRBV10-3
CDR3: CAISESGQGIGDRYF
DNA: TGTGCCATCAGTGAGTCGGGACAGGGTATCGGCGACCGGTACTTC

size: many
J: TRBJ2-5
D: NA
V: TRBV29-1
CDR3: CSVEDLSAPETQYF
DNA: TGCAGCGTTGAAGATCTCAGTGCTCCCGAGACCCAGTACTTC

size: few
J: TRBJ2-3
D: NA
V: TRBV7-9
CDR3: CASTRTPRTDTQYF
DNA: TGTGCCAGCACCCGGACCCCTAGAACAGATACGCAGTATTTT

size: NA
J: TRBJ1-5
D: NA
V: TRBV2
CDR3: CASSEWVTGTTSNQPQHF
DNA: TGTGCCAGCAGTGAATGGGTAACCGGGACAACGAGCAATCAGCCCCAGCATTTT

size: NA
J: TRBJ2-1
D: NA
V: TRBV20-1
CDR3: CSASVRGDNEQFF
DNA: TGCAGTGCTTCAGTCCGGGGAGACAATGAGCAGTTCTTC

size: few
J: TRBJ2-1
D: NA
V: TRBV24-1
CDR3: CATRAEQSGNEQFF
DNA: TGTGCCACAAGGGCGGAACAGTCGGGCAATGAGCAGTTCTTC